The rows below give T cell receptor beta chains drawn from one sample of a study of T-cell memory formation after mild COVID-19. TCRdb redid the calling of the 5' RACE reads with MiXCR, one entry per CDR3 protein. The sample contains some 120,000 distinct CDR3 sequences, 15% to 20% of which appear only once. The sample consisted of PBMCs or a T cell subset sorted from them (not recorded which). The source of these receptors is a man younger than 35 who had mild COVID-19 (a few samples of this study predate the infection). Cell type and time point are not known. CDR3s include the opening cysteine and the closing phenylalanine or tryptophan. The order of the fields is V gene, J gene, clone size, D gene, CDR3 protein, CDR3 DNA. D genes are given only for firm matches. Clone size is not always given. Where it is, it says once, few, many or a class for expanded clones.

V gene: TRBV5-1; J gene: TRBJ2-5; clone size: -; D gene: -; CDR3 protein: CASSDTRGGETQYF; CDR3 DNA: TGCGCCAGCAGCGATACTAGGGGGGGAGAGACCCAGTACTTC
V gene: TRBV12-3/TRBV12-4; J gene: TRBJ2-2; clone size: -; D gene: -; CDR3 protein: CASSFVRGLRTGELFF; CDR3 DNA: TGTGCCAGCAGTTTCGTAAGGGGCTTACGGACCGGGGAGCTGTTTTTT
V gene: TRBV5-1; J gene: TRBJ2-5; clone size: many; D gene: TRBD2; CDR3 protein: CASSLEGLVQETQYF; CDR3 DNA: TGCGCCAGCAGCTTGGAGGGACTAGTCCAAGAGACCCAGTACTTC
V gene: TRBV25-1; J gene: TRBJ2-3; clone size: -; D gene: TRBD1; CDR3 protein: CASSEIDRGLTDTQYF; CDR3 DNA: TGTGCCAGCAGTGAAATCGACAGGGGGCTGACAGATACGCAGTATTTT
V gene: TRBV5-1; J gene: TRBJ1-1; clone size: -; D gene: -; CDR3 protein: CASSLNSVLNTEAFF; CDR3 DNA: TGCGCCAGCAGCTTGAATTCGGTACTCAACACTGAAGCTTTCTTT
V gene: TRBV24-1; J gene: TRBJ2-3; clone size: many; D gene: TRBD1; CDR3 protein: CATSGDRTTDTQYF; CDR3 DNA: TGTGCCACCAGTGGGGACAGGACCACAGATACGCAGTATTTT
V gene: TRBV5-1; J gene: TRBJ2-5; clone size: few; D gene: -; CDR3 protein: CASSLGTGGLQETQYF; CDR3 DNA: TGCGCCAGCAGCTTGGGGACGGGGGGCCTCCAAGAGACCCAGTACTTC
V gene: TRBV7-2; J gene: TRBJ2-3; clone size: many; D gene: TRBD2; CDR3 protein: CASSRASGGGADTQYF; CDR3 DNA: TGTGCCAGCAGCCGAGCTAGCGGGGGAGGGGCAGATACGCAGTATTTT
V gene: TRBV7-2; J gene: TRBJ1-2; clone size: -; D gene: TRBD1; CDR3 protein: CASSGRTGSFGYTF; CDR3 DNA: TGTGCCAGCAGCGGTCGGACAGGGTCGTTCGGCTACACCTTC
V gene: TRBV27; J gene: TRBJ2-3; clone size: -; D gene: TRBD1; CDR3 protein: CASSRTTGVTDTQYF; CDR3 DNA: TGTGCCAGCAGTAGGACCACAGGGGTCACAGATACGCAGTATTTT
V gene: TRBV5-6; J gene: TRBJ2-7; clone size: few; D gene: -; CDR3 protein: CASSYSAYEQYF; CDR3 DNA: TGTGCCAGCAGCTACAGCGCCTACGAGCAGTACTTC
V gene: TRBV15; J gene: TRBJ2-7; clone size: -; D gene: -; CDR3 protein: CATSRDTPGWGSEQYF; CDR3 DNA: TGTGCCACCAGCAGAGACACCCCAGGGTGGGGGTCCGAGCAGTACTTC
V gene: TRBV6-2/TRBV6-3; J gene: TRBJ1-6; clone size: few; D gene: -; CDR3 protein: CASSYLVAPLHF; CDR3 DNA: TGTGCCAGCAGTTACCTAGTCGCACCCCTCCACTTT
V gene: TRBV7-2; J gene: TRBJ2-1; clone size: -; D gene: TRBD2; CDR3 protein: CASSLAGGWNEQFF; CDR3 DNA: TGTGCCAGCAGCTTGGCGGGGGGTTGGAATGAGCAGTTCTTC
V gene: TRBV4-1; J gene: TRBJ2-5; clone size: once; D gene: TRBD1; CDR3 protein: CASSQGTAQETQYF; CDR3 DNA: TGCGCCAGCAGCCAGGGGACAGCTCAAGAGACCCAGTACTTC
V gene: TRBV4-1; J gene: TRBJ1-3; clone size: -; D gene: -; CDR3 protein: CASSLVAGPGNTIYF; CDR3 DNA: TGCGCCAGCAGCTTGGTCGCGGGGCCTGGAAACACCATATATTTT
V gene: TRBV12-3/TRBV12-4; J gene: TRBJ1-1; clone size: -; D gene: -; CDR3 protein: CASSVRGSGTEAFF; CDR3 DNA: TGTGCCAGCAGCGTACGGGGGTCGGGCACTGAAGCTTTCTTT
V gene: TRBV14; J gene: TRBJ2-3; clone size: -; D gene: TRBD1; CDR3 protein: CASSSGQAQVTQYF; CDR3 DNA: TGTGCCAGCAGCTCGGGACAGGCTCAGGTTACGCAGTATTTT
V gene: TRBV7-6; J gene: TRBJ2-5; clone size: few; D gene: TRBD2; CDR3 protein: CASSLNSGGRETQYF; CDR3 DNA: TGTGCCAGCAGCTTAAATTCGGGGGGGCGAGAGACCCAGTACTTC
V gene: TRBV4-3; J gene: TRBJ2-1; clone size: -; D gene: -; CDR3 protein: CASSYLLDSEQFF; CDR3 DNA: TGCGCCAGCAGCTATTTACTTGACAGCGAGCAGTTCTTC
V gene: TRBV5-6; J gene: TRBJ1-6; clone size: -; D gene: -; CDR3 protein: CASSLGPTNSPLHF; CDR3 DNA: TGTGCCAGCAGCTTGGGTCCGACTAATTCACCCCTCCACTTT
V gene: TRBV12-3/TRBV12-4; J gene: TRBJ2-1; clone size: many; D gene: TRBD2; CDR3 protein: CASTQGRGGYFF; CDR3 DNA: TGTGCCAGCACCCAAGGGCGGGGGGGCTATTTCTTC
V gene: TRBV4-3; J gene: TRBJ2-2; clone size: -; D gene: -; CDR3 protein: CASSQDIFGGELFF; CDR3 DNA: TGCGCCAGCAGCCAAGATATATTTGGCGGGGAGCTGTTTTTT
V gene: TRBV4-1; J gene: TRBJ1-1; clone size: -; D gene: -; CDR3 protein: CASSQDLGRGTTEAFF; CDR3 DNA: TGCGCCAGCAGCCAAGATCTAGGTAGGGGGACCACTGAAGCTTTCTTT
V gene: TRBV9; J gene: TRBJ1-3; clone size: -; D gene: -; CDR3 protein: CASSVVGGSGNTIYF; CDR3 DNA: TGTGCCAGCAGCGTAGTAGGGGGTTCTGGAAACACCATATATTTT
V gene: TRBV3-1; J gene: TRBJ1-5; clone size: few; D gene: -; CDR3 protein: CASSQDTLSNQPQHF; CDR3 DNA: TGTGCCAGCAGCCAAGACACCTTAAGCAATCAGCCCCAGCATTTT
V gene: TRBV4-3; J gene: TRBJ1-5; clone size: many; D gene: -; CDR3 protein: CASSQDSLNQPQHF; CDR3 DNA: TGCGCCAGCAGCCAAGATAGTCTCAATCAGCCCCAGCATTTT
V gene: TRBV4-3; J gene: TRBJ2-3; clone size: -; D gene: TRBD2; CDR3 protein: CASSRTSGGTDTQYF; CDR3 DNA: TGCGCCAGCAGCCGGACTAGCGGGGGTACAGATACGCAGTATTTT
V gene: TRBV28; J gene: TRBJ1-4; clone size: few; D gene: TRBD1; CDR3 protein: CASREQGVEEKLFF; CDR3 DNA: TGTGCCAGCAGGGAACAGGGGGTTGAGGAAAAACTGTTTTTT
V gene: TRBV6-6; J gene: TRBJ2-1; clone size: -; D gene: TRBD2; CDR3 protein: CASRVGLEYPTQFF; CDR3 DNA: TGTGCCAGCAGAGTTGGACTAGAATATCCAACGCAGTTCTTC
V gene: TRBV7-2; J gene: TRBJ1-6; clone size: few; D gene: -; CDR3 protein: CASTDRFVSPLHF; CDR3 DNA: TGTGCCAGCACCGACCGCTTTGTTTCACCCCTCCACTTT
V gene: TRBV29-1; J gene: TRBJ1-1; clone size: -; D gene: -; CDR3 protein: CSVVRDPEAPFF; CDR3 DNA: TGCAGCGTTGTTAGGGACCCCGAGGCACCTTTCTTT